The 20 T cell receptor beta chains given below trace back to one sample, sequenced in a study of CD8+CD57+ T cells in acquired aplastic anemia. The use of genomic DNA as template underpinned the TCR beta VDJ and CDR3 profiling. TCRdb fed the reads into MiXCR, producing one record per CDR3 protein. The profile shows some 68,000 distinct CDR3 sequences, around half of them singletons. The specimen was sorted CD4+, CD8+, or CD8+CD57+ T cells (not recorded which) from PBMCs. These receptors were taken from a human donor in good health, serving as a control.

The chain recombines TRBV29-1 with TRBJ1-2, with 7 bases that match TRBD1. The CDR3 consists of 12 residues. V was pared by 6 bases and J by 2 bases, with 3 bases of the junction left unmatched. Germline CDR1 is SQVTM and CDR2 is ANQGSEA. In DNA, the CDR3 is TGCAGCGTGGAGACAGGGAACTATGGCTACACCTTC. As protein: CSVETGNYGYTF.

The V gene is TRBV24-1, the J gene TRBJ2-1; 8 nucleotides line up with TRBD1. Trimming cost V 9 bases and J 1 base; bases outside gene matches: 4. The CDR3 extends over 14 amino acids. The V gene's germline CDR1 is KGHDR and CDR2 SFDVKD. The CDR3 protein is CATSRGPSYNEQFF. The CDR3 DNA reads as TGTGCCACCTCCAGGGGGCCATCCTACAATGAGCAGTTCTTC.

This chain connects TRBV2 to TRBJ1-1; D is unresolved. The CDR3 has 13 amino acids. Per germline, CDR1 SNHLY and CDR2 FYNNEI. The ends were cut back, 4 bases at V and 1 base at J, with 7 bases in the middle. CDR3 sequence: CASSGVENTEAFF. The CDR3 nucleotides are TGTGCCAGCAGTGGTGTAGAGAACACTGAAGCTTTCTTT.

The rearrangement uses TRBV19 and TRBJ1-6, with a possible D match to TRBD1 (5 bases). The germline CDR1 and CDR2 sequences are LNHDA and SQIVND (reference sequence). With 7 bases removed from V and 7 bases from J, the gap between germline ends came to 8 bases. The CDR3 contains 12 residues. The CDR3 region is CASKGANSPLHF. For the CDR3, the DNA is TGTGCCAGTAAAGGGGCAAATTCACCCCTCCACTTT. Using reference TRBV19 and TRBJ1-6 for the parts outside the CDR3, the full variable domain is DGGITQSPKYLFRKEGQNVTLSCEQNLNHDAMYWYRQDPGQGLRLIYYSQIVNDFQKGDIAEGYSVSREKKESFPLTVTSAQKNPTAFYLCASKGANSPLHFGNGTRLTVT.

This clonotype qualifies as medium-sized (0.01 to 0.1%). The CDR3 sequence: CSAKGSSGGMETQYF. In nucleotides, the CDR3 is TGCAGTGCTAAGGGGTCTAGCGGGGGGATGGAGACCCAGTACTTC. V usage is TRBV20-1 and J usage is TRBJ2-5, with 11 bases matching TRBD2. With 4 bases clipped from V and 5 bases from J, the junction kept 9 bases outside the gene matches. The CDR3 extends over 15 amino acids. Germline-derived CDR1 and CDR2 are DFQATT and SNEGSKA (reference sequence).

J is TRBJ2-1 and V is TRBV20-1; D is perhaps TRBD1 or TRBD2 (5 bases each). The germline gives CDR1 DFQATT, CDR2 SNEGSKA (reference sequence). The CDR3 covers 13 residues. The V and J ends lost 6 bases and 4 bases respectively, with 13 bases between them. As DNA, the CDR3 is TGCAGTGCCCGACAGAGACTATACAATGAGCAGTTCTTC. This codes for CSARQRLYNEQFF.

This clonotype has more than one count but fewer than ten. This sequence may be a read error, since a much larger clone differs from it by one base. Likely a read error: the CDR3 ends without its conserved phenylalanine or tryptophan. The chain carries TRBV5-1 and TRBJ2-1; D is perhaps TRBD1 or TRBD2 (5 bases each). Germline V gene sequence: CDR1 SGHRS, CDR2 YFSETQ. Trimming took 6 bases from V and 5 from J, leaving 15 bases between them. This CDR3 has 14 amino acids. The CDR3 protein is CASMPGLGDNEQFC. CDR3 nucleotides: TGCGCCAGCATGCCAGGTCTGGGGGACAATGAGCAGTTCTGC.

This clonotype was picked up many times. The V call is TRBV30, the J call TRBJ1-2; D is undetermined. Germline loops: CDR1 GTSNPN, CDR2 SVGIG (reference sequence). The CDR3 has 13 amino acids. The germline V and J ends were trimmed by 4 bases and 6 bases, with 15 bases remaining between them. The CDR3 DNA is TGTGCCTGGACCCCCGGAGGAGCCGATGGCTACACCTTC. Translation: CAWTPGGADGYTF.

The chain uses TRBV7-8 and TRBJ1-6; D is possibly TRBD1 (6 bases). V gave up 1 base and J gave up 7 bases, with 8 bases separating them. The CDR3 totals 14 residues. Germline V gene sequence: CDR1 SGHVS, CDR2 FQNEAQ. The CDR3 DNA sequence: TGTGCCAGCAGCTTAGAGGGGGTGAATTCACCCCTCCACTTT. Protein sequence: CASSLEGVNSPLHF.

The chain recombines TRBV7-9 with TRBJ2-2, with 10 bases aligning to TRBD2. The CDR3 spans 16 residues. Unmatched junction bases numbered 6, after V lost 5 bases and J lost 3 bases. The V gene's germline CDR1 is SEHNR and CDR2 FQNEAQ (reference sequence). The CDR3 DNA reads as TGTGCCAGCAGCCCCTGGACTAGCGGTTACACCGGGGAGCTGTTTTTT. This codes for CASSPWTSGYTGELFF.

At least ten counts were recorded for this clonotype. The J gene is TRBJ2-1, the V gene TRBV12-3 or TRBV12-4; 7 bases map to TRBD2. V was clipped by 10 bases and J by 5 bases; unmatched bases: 11. The CDR3 sequence is 14 residues long. The CDR3, as DNA: TGTGCCATCATTGGGGGGGGAGTCAACAATGAGCAGTTCTTC. It codes for CAIIGGGVNNEQFF.

The table lists this clonotype with many counts. The chain links TRBV6-1 to TRBJ2-1; 14 nucleotides line up with TRBD2. The CDR3 runs to 15 residues. The ends lost 5 bases at V and 5 bases at J; junction bases unmatched: 2. Germline loops: CDR1 MNHNS, CDR2 SASEGT. The chain's CDR3 is CASSRTSGRNNEQFF. The CDR3 DNA reads TGTGCCAGCAGTCGGACTAGCGGGAGGAACAATGAGCAGTTCTTC.

The genes are TRBV29-1 and TRBJ2-3; no firm D call. CDR3 length: 13 amino acids. Trimming took off 0 bases at V and 2 bases at J, with 6 bases between the two ends. The germline CDR1 and CDR2 sequences are SQVTM and ANQGSEA. The CDR3 DNA follows: TGCAGCGTTGAAGATTGGAACACAGATACGCAGTATTTT. Its translation: CSVEDWNTDTQYF.

The genes are TRBV20-1 and TRBJ2-5; D is uncertain. The CDR3 is 12 amino acids. CDR1 is DFQATT, CDR2 SNEGSKA, per germline (reference sequence). V dropped 3 bases and J dropped 2 bases, with 7 bases sitting between them. The CDR3, as DNA: TGCAGTGCTAGTAATCCTCAAGAGACCCAGTACTTC. Protein sequence: CSASNPQETQYF.

This chain connects TRBV30 to TRBJ1-6, with D uncertain. Looked up from germline, CDR1 is GTSNPN and CDR2 is SVGIG (reference sequence). The CDR3 has 13 residues. V lost 0 bases and J 10 bases, leaving 10 bases between the germline ends. Written as DNA, the CDR3 is TGTGCCTGGAGTGTCGGCCCGGAATCACCCCTCCACTTT. Protein product: CAWSVGPESPLHF.

The chain couples TRBV29-1 to TRBJ1-2; 9 positions agree with TRBD1. Looked up from germline, CDR1 is SQVTM and CDR2 is ANQGSEA. This CDR3 has 14 amino acids. V lost 6 bases, J lost 3 bases, and 8 bases stayed unmatched. The CDR3 coding sequence is TGCAGCGTCGTCGGGACAGGGAATGACTATGGCTACACCTTC. Protein: CSVVGTGNDYGYTF.

The chain joins TRBV7-9 to TRBJ2-7; 8 nucleotides line up with TRBD1. Trimming cost V 5 bases and J 2 bases; bases outside gene matches: 2. The CDR3 has 13 amino acids. CDR1 is SEHNR, CDR2 FQNEAQ, per germline (reference sequence). In DNA form, the CDR3 reads TGTGCCAGCAGCGTACAGGGGGCCTACGAGCAGTACTTC. Its protein is CASSVQGAYEQYF.

This clonotype has a count of ten or more. The chain links TRBV2 to TRBJ1-2; D not resolved. The V end lost 3 bases, the J end lost 12 bases, and 11 bases lay between the germline ends. There are 11 residues in the CDR3. Looked up from germline, CDR1 is SNHLY and CDR2 is FYNNEI. CDR3 residues: CASSEAAWDTF. The CDR3 DNA is TGTGCCAGCAGTGAGGCGGCATGGGACACCTTC.

This clonotype was observed at least ten times. The chain combines TRBV3-1 with TRBJ1-2, with a possible D match to TRBD1 (6 bases). Deletions cut 4 bases from V and 5 bases from J, with 20 bases between. CDR1 is LGHDT and CDR2 is YNNKEL in the germline V gene (reference sequence). CDR3 length equals 16 residues. The CDR3 DNA reads as TGTGCCAGCAGCCGTATTAAGGAACAGGGACTTTATGGCTACACCTTC. This translates into CASSRIKEQGLYGYTF. Full variable domain (outside the CDR3, taken from reference TRBV3-1 and TRBJ1-2): DTAVSQTPKYLVTQMGNDKSIKCEQNLGHDTMYWYKQDSKKFLKIMFSYNNKELIINETVPNRFSPKSPDKAHLNLHINSLELGDSAVYFCASSRIKEQGLYGYTFGSGTRLTVV.

This clonotype was observed many times. This chain connects TRBV27 to TRBJ1-6, with D perhaps matching TRBD1 (6 bases). Germline V gene sequence: CDR1 MNHEY, CDR2 SMNVEV (reference sequence). The CDR3 has 14 amino acids. V was pared by 2 bases and J by 7 bases, with 9 bases between. CDR3 sequence reads: CASSLQGFNSPLHF. The CDR3 DNA follows: TGTGCCAGCAGTTTACAGGGGTTCAATTCACCCCTCCACTTT.